This entry describes one T cell receptor (beta chain). What it binds is not known. The data derive from a study of vaccination and CD4 T cells after COVID-19. Findings and caveats of the study: Among those convalescent, a median around 89% of reactive clones emerged solely post-vaccination. A relatively small number of convalescent patients were studied, and no early post-infection timepoints were included.

The sample's treatment: roughly 11-day PBMC culture with coronavirus spike peptide pools or control peptides (ViraFEST assay). Antigen-specific T cells were expanded with peptide pools by ViraFEST, and TCRs were then sequenced. Sequence data for DNA of cultured CD4+ T cells were generated by the Oncomine TCR Beta short-read assay. DNA came from CD4+ T cells after culture. TCRdb processed the PCR reads anew with MiXCR; each CDR3 protein has one entry. The table lists about 11,000 distinct CDR3 sequences, roughly 73% of them singletons. Trimming pared 4 bases from V and 1 base from J, leaving 5 bases between. The CDR3 is made up of 13 amino acids. CDR1 MNHEY and CDR2 SVGAGI come from the germline V gene.

The rearrangement joins TRBV6-5 to TRBJ1-5; D not certain. This sequence originates from a human donor who had recovered from COVID-19. The sequenced sample consisted of CD4+ T cells from blood, cultured in vitro. CDR3 sequence reads: CASSFPSNQPQHF. DNA for the CDR3: TGTGCCAGCAGTTTTCCCAGCAATCAGCCCCAGCATTTT.